Following are 13 T cell receptor beta chains from one sample sequenced in a study of T cells in narcolepsy. This table comes from immunoSEQ multiplex PCR, and its TCRdb copy is limited to in-frame clones, with some not included. The sample consists of over 25,000 clones, 86% of them appearing once. The sample consisted of CD45RA- memory CD4+ T cells from PBMCs. These receptors originate from a human donor with narcolepsy.

This clone has a single count. This chain uses TRBV10-2 with TRBJ2-1, with D tentatively TRBD2 (6 bases). The CDR3 is made up of 15 amino acids. Germline V gives CDR1 WSHSY, CDR2 SAAADI. The V end was cut by 1 base, the J end by 7 bases, with 14 bases between. The chain's CDR3 is CASSELRLDANEQFF. The CDR3 coding sequence is TGCGCCAGCAGTGAGTTAAGACTAGATGCAAATGAGCAGTTCTTC.

In this sample, this clone turned up a few times. The chain joins TRBV6-1 to TRBJ2-1; D is uncertain. Germline CDR1 reads MNHNS; CDR2 reads SASEGT. CDR3 length: 13 residues. Deletions cut 6 bases from V and 5 bases from J, with 11 bases between. The CDR3: CASSQNGDNEQFF. The CDR3 DNA reads as TGTGCCAGCAGCCAGAACGGAGACAATGAGCAGTTCTTC.

Only a few counts were recorded for this clone. The genes are TRBV5-6 and TRBJ2-1; TRBD2 aligns across 8 bases. Germline loops: CDR1 SGHDT, CDR2 YYEEEE. This CDR3 spans 16 amino acids. Trimming cost V 1 base and J 7 bases; bases outside gene matches: 10. This CDR3 is CASSLLTSASWNEQFF. CDR3 sequence (DNA): TGTGCCAGCAGCTTGTTGACTAGCGCCTCTTGGAATGAGCAGTTCTTC.

The CDR3 loop is CASSEQSGEVTGELFF. The CDR3 coding sequence is TGTGCCAGCAGTGAGCAGTCAGGGGAGGTTACCGGGGAGCTGTTTTTT. The chain joins TRBV6-1 to TRBJ2-2; D tentatively reads TRBD1 or TRBD2 (6 bases each). The CDR3 consists of 16 residues. Germline V lookup: CDR1 MNHNS, CDR2 SASEGT. Trimming removed 3 bases from V and 5 bases from J, with 16 bases in between.

This chain links TRBV4-2 with TRBJ2-6, with D possibly matching TRBD2 (5 bases). This CDR3 is 16 amino acids long. Germline CDR1 LGHNA, CDR2 YNFKEQ. V dropped 0 bases and J dropped 4 bases, with 10 bases sitting between them. As DNA, the CDR3 is TGTGCCAGCAGCCAAGATGGGAGCTCCGGGGCCAACGTCCTGACTTTC. Protein product: CASSQDGSSGANVLTF.

The count of this clone is one. The chain uses TRBV28 and TRBJ2-3, with a weak D call TRBD2 (6 bases). The V end lost 5 bases, the J end lost 3 bases, and 18 bases lay between the germline ends. CDR1 and CDR2 (germline): MDHEN, SYDVKM. The CDR3 length is 16 residues. DNA of the CDR3: TGTGCCAGCAGTCCCTCTGGCGGGGTTATGACAGATACGCAGTATTTT. It is translated as CASSPSGGVMTDTQYF. Complete variable domain (other parts from reference TRBV28 and TRBJ2-3): DVKVTQSSRYLVKRTGEKVFLECVQDMDHENMFWYRQDPGLGLRLIYFSYDVKMKEKGDIPEGYSVSREKKERFSLILESASTNQTSMYLCASSPSGGVMTDTQYFGPGTRLTVL.

This rearrangement joins TRBV6-1 to TRBJ1-2; the match to TRBD1 covers 7 bases. From germline, CDR1 is MNHNS and CDR2 SASEGT. CDR3 size: 14 residues. V shed 2 bases and J 8 bases; nucleotides not matched to a gene: 8. CDR3 sequence reads: CASSEPGQARGYTF. CDR3 nucleotide sequence: TGTGCCAGCAGTGAACCTGGACAGGCTCGAGGCTACACCTTC.

The CDR3 loop is CASSPSDRGLLDEQFF. CDR3 in DNA: TGCGCCAGCAGCCCCTCGGACAGGGGGCTTTTGGATGAGCAGTTCTTC. The J gene is TRBJ2-1, the V gene TRBV5-1; TRBD1 matches at 11 bases. The CDR3 covers 16 residues. V trimming: 4 bases; J trimming: 8 bases; junction bases outside the gene matches: 11. The germline V gene has CDR1 SGHRS and CDR2 YFSETQ.

The CDR3 protein is CASSLEPRSSGNTIYF. CDR3 sequence (DNA): TGTGCCAGCAGCTTAGAGCCCCGCTCCTCTGGAAACACCATATATTTT. The chain combines TRBV11-2 with TRBJ1-3; no reliable D call. Germline V gene sequence: CDR1 SGHAT, CDR2 FQNNGV. Trimming took off 0 bases at V and 0 bases at J, with 9 bases between the two ends. This CDR3 has 16 residues.

V usage is TRBV28 and J usage is TRBJ1-4, with D uncertain. Trimming stripped 7 bases from V and 5 bases from J, with 11 bases between. CDR3 length equals 13 residues. The germline V gene has CDR1 MDHEN and CDR2 SYDVKM. CDR3 DNA: TGTGCCAGCATTAGCGGGGAAAATGAAAAACTGTTTTTT. This gives the protein CASISGENEKLFF.

The chain employs TRBV6-1 and TRBJ2-7, with 8 bases identical to TRBD1. CDR3 length equals 15 residues. Trimming cost V 6 bases and J 0 bases; bases outside gene matches: 7. Germline CDR1 MNHNS, CDR2 SASEGT. In DNA form, the CDR3 reads TGTGCCAGCAGGTCCGGGACAGGTGGCTCCTACGAGCAGTACGTC. It translates to CASRSGTGGSYEQYV.

The chain couples TRBV6-5 to TRBJ1-1; D gene ambiguous. The ends were cut back, 7 bases at V and 10 bases at J, with 19 bases in the middle. The germline gives CDR1 MNHEY, CDR2 SVGAGI. This CDR3 has 13 residues. CDR3 region: CASTQSPPEAAFF. The CDR3 DNA reads as TGTGCCAGCACCCAAAGTCCTCCTGAAGCAGCTTTCTTT.

This chain links TRBV4-1 with TRBJ1-2; D is perhaps TRBD1 (6 bases). The ends were cut back, 1 base at V and 3 bases at J, with 12 bases in the middle. The CDR3 loop spans 15 amino acids. The germline gives CDR1 MGHRA, CDR2 YSYEKL. This chain's CDR3 is CASSQGTGSDYGYTF. CDR3 coding DNA: TGCGCCAGCAGCCAAGGTACAGGGAGCGACTATGGCTACACCTTC.